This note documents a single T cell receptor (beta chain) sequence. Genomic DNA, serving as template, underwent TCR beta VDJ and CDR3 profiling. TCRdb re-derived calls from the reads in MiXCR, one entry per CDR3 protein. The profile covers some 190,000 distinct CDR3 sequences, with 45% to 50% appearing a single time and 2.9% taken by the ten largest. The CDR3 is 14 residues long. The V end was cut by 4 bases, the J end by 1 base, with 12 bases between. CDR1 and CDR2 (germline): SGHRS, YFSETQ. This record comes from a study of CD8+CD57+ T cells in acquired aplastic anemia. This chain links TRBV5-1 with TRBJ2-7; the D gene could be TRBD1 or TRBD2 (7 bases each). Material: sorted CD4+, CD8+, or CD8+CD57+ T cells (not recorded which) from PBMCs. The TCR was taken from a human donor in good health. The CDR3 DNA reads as TGCGCCAGCAGCGGCGGGGGACAGTCCTACGAGCAGTACTTC. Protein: CASSGGGQSYEQYF.